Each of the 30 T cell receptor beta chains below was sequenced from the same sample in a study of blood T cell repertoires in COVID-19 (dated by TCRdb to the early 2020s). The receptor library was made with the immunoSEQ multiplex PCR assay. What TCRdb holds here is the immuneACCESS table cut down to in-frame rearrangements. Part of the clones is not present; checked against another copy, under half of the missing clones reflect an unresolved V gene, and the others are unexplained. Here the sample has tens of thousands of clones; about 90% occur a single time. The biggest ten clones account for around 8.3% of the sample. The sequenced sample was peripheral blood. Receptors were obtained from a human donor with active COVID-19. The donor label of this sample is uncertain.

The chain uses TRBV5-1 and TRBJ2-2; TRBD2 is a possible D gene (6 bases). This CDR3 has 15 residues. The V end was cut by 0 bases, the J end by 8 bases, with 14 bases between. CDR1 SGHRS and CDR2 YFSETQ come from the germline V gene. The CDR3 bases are TGCGCCAGCAGCTTGGCCCTCGGGGAGGCGGGGGAGCTGTTTTTT. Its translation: CASSLALGEAGELFF.

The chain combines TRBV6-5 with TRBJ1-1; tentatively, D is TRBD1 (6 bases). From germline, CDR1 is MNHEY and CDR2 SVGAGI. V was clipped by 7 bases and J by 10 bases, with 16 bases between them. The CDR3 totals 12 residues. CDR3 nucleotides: TGTGCCAGCACTTCCCAGGGGAACGGAGCTTTCTTT. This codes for CASTSQGNGAFF.

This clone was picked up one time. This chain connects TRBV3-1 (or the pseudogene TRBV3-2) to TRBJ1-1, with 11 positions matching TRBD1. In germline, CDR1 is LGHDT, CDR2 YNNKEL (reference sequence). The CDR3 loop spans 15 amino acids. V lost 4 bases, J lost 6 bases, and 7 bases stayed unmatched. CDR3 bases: TGTGCCAGCAGCCTCCCGGGACAGGGGGTCTCTGAAGCTTTCTTT. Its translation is CASSLPGQGVSEAFF.

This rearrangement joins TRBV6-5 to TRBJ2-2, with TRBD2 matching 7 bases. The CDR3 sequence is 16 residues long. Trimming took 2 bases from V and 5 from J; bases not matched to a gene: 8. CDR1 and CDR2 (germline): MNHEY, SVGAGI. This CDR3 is CASSYGVVAGTGELFF. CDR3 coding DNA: TGTGCCAGCAGTTACGGCGTGGTAGCGGGTACCGGGGAGCTGTTTTTT.

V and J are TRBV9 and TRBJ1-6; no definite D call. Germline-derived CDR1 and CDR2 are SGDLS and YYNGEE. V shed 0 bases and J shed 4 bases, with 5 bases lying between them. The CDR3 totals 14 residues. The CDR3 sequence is CASSVGSYNSPLHF. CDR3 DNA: TGTGCCAGCAGCGTAGGCAGTTATAATTCACCCCTCCACTTT. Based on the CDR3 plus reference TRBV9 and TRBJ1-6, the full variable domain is DSGVTQTPKHLITATGQRVTLRCSPRSGDLSVYWYQQSLDQGLQFLIQYYNGEERAKGNILERFSAQQFPDLHSELNLSSLELGDSALYFCASSVGSYNSPLHFGNGTRLTVT.

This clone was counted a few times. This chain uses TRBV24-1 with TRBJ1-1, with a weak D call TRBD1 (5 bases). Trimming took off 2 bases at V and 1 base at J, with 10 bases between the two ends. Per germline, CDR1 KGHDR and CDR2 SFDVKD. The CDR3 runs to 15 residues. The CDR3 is CATSDSAGGNTEAFF. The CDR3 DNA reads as TGTGCCACCAGTGATTCTGCCGGGGGGAACACTGAAGCTTTCTTT.

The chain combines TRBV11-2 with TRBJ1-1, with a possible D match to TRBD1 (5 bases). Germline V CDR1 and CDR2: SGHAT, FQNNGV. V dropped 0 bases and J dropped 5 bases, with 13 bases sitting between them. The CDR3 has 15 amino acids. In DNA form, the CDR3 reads TGTGCCAGCAGCTTAGATAGCGGGGGTAGGACTGAAGCTTTCTTT. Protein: CASSLDSGGRTEAFF.

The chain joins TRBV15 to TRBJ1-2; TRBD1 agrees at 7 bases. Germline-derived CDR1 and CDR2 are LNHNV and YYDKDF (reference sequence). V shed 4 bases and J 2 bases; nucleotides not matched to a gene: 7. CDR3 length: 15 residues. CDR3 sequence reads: CATSKGQRGNYGYTF. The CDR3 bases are TGTGCCACCAGCAAGGGACAGAGGGGGAACTATGGCTACACCTTC.

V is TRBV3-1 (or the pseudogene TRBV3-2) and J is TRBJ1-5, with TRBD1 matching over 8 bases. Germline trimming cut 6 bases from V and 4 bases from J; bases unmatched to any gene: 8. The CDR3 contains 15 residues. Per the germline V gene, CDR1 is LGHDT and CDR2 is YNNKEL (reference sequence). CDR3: CASSLGQGINQPQHF. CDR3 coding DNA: TGTGCCAGCAGTCTCGGACAGGGCATAAATCAGCCCCAGCATTTT.

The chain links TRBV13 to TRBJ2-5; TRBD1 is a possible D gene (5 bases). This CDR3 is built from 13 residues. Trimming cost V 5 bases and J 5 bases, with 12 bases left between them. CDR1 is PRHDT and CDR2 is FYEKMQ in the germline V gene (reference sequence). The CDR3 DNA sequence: TGTGCCAGCAGCCCCCAGGGTGTCGAGACCCAGTACTTC. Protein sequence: CASSPQGVETQYF.

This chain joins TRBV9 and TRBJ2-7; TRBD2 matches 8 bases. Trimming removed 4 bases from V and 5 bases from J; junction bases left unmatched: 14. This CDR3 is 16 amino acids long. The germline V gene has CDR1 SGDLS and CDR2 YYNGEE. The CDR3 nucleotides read TGTGCCAGCAGCTCGAGCCCCAGCGGGAGCGTACACGAGCAGTACTTC. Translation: CASSSSPSGSVHEQYF.

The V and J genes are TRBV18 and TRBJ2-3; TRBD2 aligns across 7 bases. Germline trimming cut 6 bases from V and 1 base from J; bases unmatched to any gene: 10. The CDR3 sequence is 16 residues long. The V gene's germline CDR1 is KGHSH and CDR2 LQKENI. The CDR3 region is CASSRGYAGGTDTQYF. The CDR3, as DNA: TGTGCCAGCTCCCGGGGATACGCGGGAGGCACAGATACGCAGTATTTT.

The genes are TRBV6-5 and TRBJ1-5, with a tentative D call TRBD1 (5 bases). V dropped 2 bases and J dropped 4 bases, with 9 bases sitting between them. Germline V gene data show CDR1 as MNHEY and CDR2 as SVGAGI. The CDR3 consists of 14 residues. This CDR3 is CASSYTGGNQPQHF. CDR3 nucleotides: TGTGCCAGCAGTTACACGGGGGGAAATCAGCCCCAGCATTTT.

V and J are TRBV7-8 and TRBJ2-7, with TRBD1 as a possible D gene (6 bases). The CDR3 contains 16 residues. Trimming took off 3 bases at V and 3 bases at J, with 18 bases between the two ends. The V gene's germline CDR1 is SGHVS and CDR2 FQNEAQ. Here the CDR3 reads CASSLSGRGWGYEQYF. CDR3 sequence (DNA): TGTGCCAGCAGCTTGTCCGGCAGGGGCTGGGGCTACGAGCAGTACTTC.

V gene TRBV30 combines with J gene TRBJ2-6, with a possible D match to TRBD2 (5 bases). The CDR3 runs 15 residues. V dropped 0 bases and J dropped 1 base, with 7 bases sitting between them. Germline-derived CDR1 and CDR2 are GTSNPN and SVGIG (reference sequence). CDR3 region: CAWSVRLSGANVLTF. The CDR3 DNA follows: TGTGCCTGGAGTGTACGACTATCTGGGGCCAACGTCCTGACTTTC.

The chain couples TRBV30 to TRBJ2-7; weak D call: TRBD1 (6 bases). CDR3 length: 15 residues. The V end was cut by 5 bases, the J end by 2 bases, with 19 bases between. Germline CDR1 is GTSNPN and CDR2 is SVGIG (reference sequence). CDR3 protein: CAWGKWEQGAYEQYF. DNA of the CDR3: TGTGCCTGGGGAAAATGGGAACAGGGAGCCTACGAGCAGTACTTC.

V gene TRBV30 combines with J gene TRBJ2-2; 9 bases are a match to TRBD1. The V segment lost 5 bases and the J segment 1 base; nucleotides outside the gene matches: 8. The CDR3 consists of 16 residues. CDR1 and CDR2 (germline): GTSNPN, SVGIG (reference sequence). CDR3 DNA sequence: TGTGCCTGGGGTCCGGCGACAGGGGGGAACACCGGGGAGCTGTTTTTT. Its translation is CAWGPATGGNTGELFF.

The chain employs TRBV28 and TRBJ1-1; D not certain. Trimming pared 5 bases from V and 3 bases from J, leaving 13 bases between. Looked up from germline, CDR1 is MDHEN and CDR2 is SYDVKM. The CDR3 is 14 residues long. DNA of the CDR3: TGTGCCAGCAGTCTTCGGTCAGAGGACACTGAAGCTTTCTTT. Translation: CASSLRSEDTEAFF. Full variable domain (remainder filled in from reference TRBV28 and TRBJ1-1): DVKVTQSSRYLVKRTGEKVFLECVQDMDHENMFWYRQDPGLGLRLIYFSYDVKMKEKGDIPEGYSVSREKKERFSLILESASTNQTSMYLCASSLRSEDTEAFFGQGTRLTVV.

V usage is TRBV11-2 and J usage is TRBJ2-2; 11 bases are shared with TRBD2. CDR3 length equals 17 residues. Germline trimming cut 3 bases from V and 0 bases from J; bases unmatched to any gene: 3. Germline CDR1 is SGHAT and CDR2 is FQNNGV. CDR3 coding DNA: TGTGCCAGCAGCTTCTGGACTAGCGGGTCGAACACCGGGGAGCTGTTTTTT. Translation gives CASSFWTSGSNTGELFF.

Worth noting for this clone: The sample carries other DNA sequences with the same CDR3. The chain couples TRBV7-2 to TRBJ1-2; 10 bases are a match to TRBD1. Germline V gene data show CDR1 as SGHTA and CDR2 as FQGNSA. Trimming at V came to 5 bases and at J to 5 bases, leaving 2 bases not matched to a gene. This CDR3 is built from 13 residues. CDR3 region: CASSPGQGYGYTF. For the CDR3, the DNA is TGTGCCAGCAGCCCGGGACAGGGGTATGGCTACACCTTC.

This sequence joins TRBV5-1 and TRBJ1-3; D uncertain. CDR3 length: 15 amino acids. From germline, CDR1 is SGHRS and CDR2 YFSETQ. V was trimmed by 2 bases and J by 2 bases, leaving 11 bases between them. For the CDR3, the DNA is TGCGCCAGCAGCTTAAGAGGGAACCCTGGAAACACCATATATTTT. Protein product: CASSLRGNPGNTIYF.

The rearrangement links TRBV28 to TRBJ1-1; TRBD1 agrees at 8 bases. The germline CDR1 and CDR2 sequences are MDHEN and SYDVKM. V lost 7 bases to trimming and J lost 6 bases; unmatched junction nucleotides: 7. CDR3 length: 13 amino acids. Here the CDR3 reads CASKFRGLPEAFF. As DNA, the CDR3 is TGTGCCAGCAAATTCAGGGGGCTCCCTGAAGCTTTCTTT. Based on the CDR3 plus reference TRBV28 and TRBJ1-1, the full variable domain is DVKVTQSSRYLVKRTGEKVFLECVQDMDHENMFWYRQDPGLGLRLIYFSYDVKMKEKGDIPEGYSVSREKKERFSLILESASTNQTSMYLCASKFRGLPEAFFGQGTRLTVV.

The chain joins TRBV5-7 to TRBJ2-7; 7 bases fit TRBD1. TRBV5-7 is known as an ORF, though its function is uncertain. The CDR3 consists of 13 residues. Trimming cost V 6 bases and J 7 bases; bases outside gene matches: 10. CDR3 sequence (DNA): TGTGCCAGCACTCCCCCGGACAGGATAGAGCAGTACTTC. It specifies CASTPPDRIEQYF.

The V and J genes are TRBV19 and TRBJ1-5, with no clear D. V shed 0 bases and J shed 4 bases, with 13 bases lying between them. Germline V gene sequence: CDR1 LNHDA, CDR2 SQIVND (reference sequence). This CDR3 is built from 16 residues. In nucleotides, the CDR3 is TGTGCCAGTAGTATAGATCTTGGGCAGCAGAATCAGCCCCAGCATTTT. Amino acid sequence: CASSIDLGQQNQPQHF.

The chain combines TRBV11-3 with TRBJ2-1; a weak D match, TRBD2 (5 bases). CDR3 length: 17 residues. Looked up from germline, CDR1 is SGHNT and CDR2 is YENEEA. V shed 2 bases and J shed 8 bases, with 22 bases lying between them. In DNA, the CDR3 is TGTGCCAGCAGCTTACTCTTCCCTAGCAATAGGAGGTATGAGCAGTTCTTC. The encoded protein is CASSLLFPSNRRYEQFF.

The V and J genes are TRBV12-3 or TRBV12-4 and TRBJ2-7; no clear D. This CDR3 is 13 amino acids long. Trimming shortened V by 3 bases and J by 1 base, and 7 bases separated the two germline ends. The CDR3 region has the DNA TGTGCCAGCAGTTTGGCGGAGTCCTACGAGCAGTACTTC. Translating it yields CASSLAESYEQYF.

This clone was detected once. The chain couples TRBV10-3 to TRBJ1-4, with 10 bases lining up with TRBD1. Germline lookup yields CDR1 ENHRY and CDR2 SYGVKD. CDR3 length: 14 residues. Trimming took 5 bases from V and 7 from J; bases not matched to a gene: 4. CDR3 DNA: TGTGCCATCAGTACGACAGGGGGCACTGAAAAACTGTTTTTT. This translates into CAISTTGGTEKLFF.

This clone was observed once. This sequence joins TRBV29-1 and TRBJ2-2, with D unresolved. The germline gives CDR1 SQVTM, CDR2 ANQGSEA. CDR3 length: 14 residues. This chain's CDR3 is CGAPALGNTGELFF. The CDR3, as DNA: TGCGGCGCCCCGGCCCTAGGGAACACCGGGGAGCTGTTTTTT.

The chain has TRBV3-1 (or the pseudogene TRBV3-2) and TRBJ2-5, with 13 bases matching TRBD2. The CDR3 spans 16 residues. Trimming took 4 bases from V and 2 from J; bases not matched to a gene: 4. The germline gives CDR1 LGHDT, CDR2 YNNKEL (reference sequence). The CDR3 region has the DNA TGTGCCAGCAGCCCCTGGACTAGCGGGAGACAAGAGACCCAGTACTTC. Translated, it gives CASSPWTSGRQETQYF.

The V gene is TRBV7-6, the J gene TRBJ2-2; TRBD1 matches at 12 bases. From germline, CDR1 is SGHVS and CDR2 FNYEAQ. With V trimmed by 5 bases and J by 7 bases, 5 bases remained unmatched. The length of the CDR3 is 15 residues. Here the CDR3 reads CASSPGQGAGGELFF. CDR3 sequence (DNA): TGTGCCAGCAGCCCGGGACAGGGGGCAGGCGGGGAGCTGTTTTTT.